This entry lists 30 T cell receptor beta chains sequenced from one sample in a study of blood T cells in healthy people across ages. Then a second PCR, running about 6 to 12 cycles, was carried out with a sample-barcoded 5' primer and a J-beta primer mix. Via MiXCR, TCRdb re-called the 5' RACE reads, giving one row per CDR3 protein. The table shows about 640,000 distinct CDR3 sequences, with 58% occurring only once. The source material was blood. Every receptor here comes from a man in his sixties in good health.

This clonotype was counted ten times or more. This may come from a read error, since a much larger clone is one base off. The chain is built from TRBV12-3 or TRBV12-4 and TRBJ2-3; unclear D gene. The CDR3 loop spans 14 amino acids. V lost 5 bases to trimming and J lost 2 bases, with 11 bases between them. CDR3 sequence: CASSVSQATDTQYF. CDR3 nucleotide sequence: TGTGCCAGCAGTGTAAGCCAGGCCACAGATACGCAGTATTTT.

V and J are TRBV3-1 and TRBJ2-3; weak D call: TRBD1 (5 bases). V dropped 7 bases and J dropped 8 bases, with 10 bases sitting between them. The CDR3 has 11 residues. Germline V CDR1 and CDR2: LGHDT, YNNKEL (reference sequence). CDR3 protein: CASNQGGTQYF. The DNA of the CDR3 is TGTGCCAGCAACCAGGGCGGTACGCAGTATTTT.

This sequence joins TRBV28 and TRBJ2-3; weak D call: TRBD2 (6 bases). The CDR3 contains 15 residues. CDR1 is MDHEN and CDR2 is SYDVKM in the germline V gene. With 3 bases removed from V and 1 base from J, the gap between germline ends came to 11 bases. This CDR3 reads CASSLASEGTDTQYF. As DNA, the CDR3 is TGTGCCAGCAGTTTGGCTAGCGAGGGCACAGATACGCAGTATTTT.

This chain uses TRBV20-1 with TRBJ2-3, with 7 positions matching TRBD1. The J segment lost 4 bases and the V segment lost 5 bases, leaving 6 bases of the junction unmatched. The CDR3 length is 13 residues. Germline CDR1 and CDR2: DFQATT and SNEGSKA (reference sequence). CDR3 protein: CSAQGVGADTQYF. The CDR3 bases are TGCAGTGCTCAGGGGGTAGGCGCAGATACGCAGTATTTT.

This clonotype has a single count. This rearrangement joins TRBV20-1 to TRBJ2-1, with a weak D call TRBD1 (5 bases). The V end lost 6 bases, the J end lost 3 bases, and 15 bases lay between the germline ends. The germline V gene has CDR1 DFQATT and CDR2 SNEGSKA (reference sequence). The CDR3 has 14 residues. The CDR3 nucleotides are TGCAGTGCCTCACAGGTTTCCCTCTACAATGAGCAGTTCTTC. Translated: CSASQVSLYNEQFF.

V is TRBV21-1 and J is TRBJ2-5; no check of the table's D call, TRBD2, against the DNA was made. TRBV21-1 is a pseudogene locus. The length of the CDR3 is 15 residues. CDR3 coding DNA: TGTGCCAGCAGCAACGGTCAGCCTCTCCCGGAGACCCAGTACTTC. This sequence encodes CASSNGQPLPETQYF.

Regarding this clonotype: One end of the junction does not line up with germline, which may come from a read error. V is TRBV28 and J is TRBJ2-5; D remains unclear. The CDR3 spans 13 residues. Germline CDR1 MDHEN, CDR2 SYDVKM. For the CDR3, the DNA is TGTGCCGGCAGTCCCTTGGACCGAGAGACCCAGTACTTC. This codes for CAGSPLDRETQYF.

Regarding this clonotype: Germline and junction disagree at one end, which may indicate a read error. The CDR3, as DNA: TGTGCCAGCTGCCAAACTAGCGCCTTGGGCACAGATACGCAGTATTTT. Amino acids: CASCQTSALGTDTQYF. V is TRBV4-2 and J is TRBJ2-3; 7 bases agree with TRBD2. The CDR3 length is 16 residues. Germline V gene data show CDR1 as LGHNA and CDR2 as YNFKEQ.

The chain carries TRBV6-5 and TRBJ2-3; tentative D call: TRBD1 (6 bases). The end of the DNA is better explained by TRBJ2-1, so the J call may be wrong. In germline, CDR1 is MNHEY, CDR2 SVGAGI. This CDR3 is built from 15 residues. CDR3 sequence (DNA): TGTGCCAGCCGAAGGACAGTCCTTAGCACAGATACGCAGTTCTTC. Translated: CASRRTVLSTDTQFF.

CDR3 sequence (DNA): TGTGCCAGCAGCCGATTGCTGGACACCGAAGCGATAGGGAATAATTCACCCCTCCACTTT. Encoded protein: CASSRLLDTEAIGNNSPLHF. The chain couples TRBV27 to TRBJ1-6; D possibly corresponds to TRBD1 (5 bases). Germline V gene lookup returns CDR1 MNHEY and CDR2 SMNVEV (reference sequence). V lost 6 bases, J lost 5 bases, and 29 bases lay in between. The CDR3 totals 20 residues.

The chain joins TRBV4-1 to TRBJ1-2, with 8 positions matching TRBD1. The trim removed 2 bases at V and 3 bases at J, leaving 5 bases unmatched. This CDR3 is 15 amino acids long. The germline V gene encodes CDR1 MGHRA and CDR2 YSYEKL. The CDR3 sequence: CASSQLQGGDYGYTF. The CDR3 nucleotides are TGCGCCAGCAGCCAACTACAGGGGGGAGACTATGGCTACACCTTC.

The chain employs TRBV6-5 and TRBJ1-2; 7 bases fit TRBD1. After removal of 2 bases from V and 0 bases from J, the junction contained 6 bases not matched to a gene. Germline V gives CDR1 MNHEY, CDR2 SVGAGI. The length of the CDR3 is 16 residues. CDR3 nucleotides: TGTGCCAGCAGTTACGACAGGGAATCGGCTAACTATGGCTACACCTTC. Translation gives CASSYDRESANYGYTF.

The chain joins TRBV7-2 to TRBJ2-3; TRBD2 matches 7 bases. V shed 5 bases and J 3 bases; nucleotides not matched to a gene: 14. This CDR3 spans 17 amino acids. CDR1 is SGHTA, CDR2 FQGNSA, per germline. CDR3 nucleotide sequence: TGTGCCAGCAGCCGCCGTCTTGCGGGGGACGGTACAGATACGCAGTATTTT. Protein sequence: CASSRRLAGDGTDTQYF.

This clonotype was seen a few times. This chain links TRBV10-3 with TRBJ1-2, with 8 bases identical to TRBD1. This CDR3 is 13 amino acids long. V was clipped by 0 bases and J by 7 bases; unmatched bases: 1. From germline, CDR1 is ENHRY and CDR2 SYGVKD. The CDR3 region has the DNA TGTGCCATCAGTGAGTCGGACAGGGCTGGCTACACCTTC. It yields the protein CAISESDRAGYTF.

CDR3: CASSLRDRAPNEQFF. The CDR3 nucleotides read TGTGCCAGCAGTTTGAGGGACAGGGCACCCAATGAGCAGTTCTTC. The chain uses TRBV12-3 or TRBV12-4 and TRBJ2-1; 9 bases line up with TRBD1. The CDR3 is 15 residues long. The junction had 6 bases not matched to a gene; V was cut back by 3 bases and J by 6 bases.

The rearrangement links TRBV12-5 to TRBJ2-1; 11 bases are a match to TRBD1. The CDR3 has 17 amino acids. The V gene end was trimmed by 1 base and the J gene end by 4 bases; junction bases not matched to a gene: 6. The germline gives CDR1 LGHNT, CDR2 FRNRAP. CDR3 amino acids: CASGLGTGTGGYNEQFF. CDR3 DNA sequence: TGTGCTAGTGGTTTGGGTACCGGGACAGGGGGGTACAATGAGCAGTTCTTC.

The chain joins TRBV6-5 to TRBJ1-6; D gene ambiguous. The germline CDR1 and CDR2 sequences are MNHEY and SVGAGI. The CDR3 consists of 15 residues. Between the trimmed V and J ends, which lost 6 bases and 8 bases, there was a span of 17 bases. In DNA, the CDR3 is TGTGCCAGCAGCCAAGACCGAAGTAAGGATTCACCCCTCCACTTT. Protein: CASSQDRSKDSPLHF.

This clonotype was observed a handful of times. This chain joins TRBV6-6 and TRBJ2-5; TRBD2 agrees at 7 bases. CDR3 length equals 17 residues. V lost 2 bases and J lost 1; bases outside the gene matches: 10. The germline CDR1 and CDR2 sequences are MNHNY and SVGAGI (reference sequence). CDR3 sequence reads: CASSYGAAGVGQETQYF. The CDR3 nucleotides read TGTGCCAGCAGTTACGGGGCGGCGGGGGTTGGCCAAGAGACCCAGTACTTC.

This rearrangement joins TRBV4-1 to TRBJ2-3; tentatively, D is TRBD1 or TRBD2 (6 bases each). Trimming removed 0 bases at V and 0 bases at J, with 16 bases between. In germline, CDR1 is MGHRA, CDR2 YSYEKL. This CDR3 has 18 residues. CDR3 sequence (DNA): TGCGCCAGCAGCCAAGATGAGTCACGGGGGCTAAGCACAGATACGCAGTATTTT. Its translation: CASSQDESRGLSTDTQYF.

Written as DNA, the CDR3 is TGTGCCAGCAGTGCGAACACAGGGGTCATTGAGACCCAGTACTTC. Amino acid sequence: CASSANTGVIETQYF. This chain uses TRBV6-1 with TRBJ2-5, with 7 bases aligning to TRBD1. Germline CDR1 reads MNHNS; CDR2 reads SASEGT. With 4 bases clipped from V and 5 bases from J, the junction kept 10 bases outside the gene matches. CDR3 length equals 15 residues.

This clonotype was detected a few times. The V call is TRBV29-1, the J call TRBJ2-5; 10 bases agree with TRBD2. The assigned J gene may be wrong: the sequence end matches TRBJ2-7 better. Germline V gives CDR1 SQVTM, CDR2 ANQGSEA. This CDR3 comprises 14 residues. Written as DNA, the CDR3 is TGCAGCGGATTCACTAGCGGGGCTATGTACGAGCAGTACTTC. Protein: CSGFTSGAMYEQYF.

CDR3 coding DNA: TGCAGTGTCCGAAGACTAGCGGTTCAAGAGACCCAGTACTTC. This codes for CSVRRLAVQETQYF. The rearrangement links TRBV20-1 to TRBJ2-5; TRBD2 matches at 9 bases. J gave up 2 bases and V 7 bases, and 8 bases lay outside the gene matches. The V gene's germline CDR1 is DFQATT and CDR2 SNEGSKA (reference sequence). This CDR3 is built from 14 residues.

This rearrangement joins TRBV6-2 or TRBV6-3 to TRBJ2-1; tentatively, D is TRBD2 (6 bases). The CDR3 is 13 residues long. CDR1 is MNHEY and CDR2 is SVGEGT in the germline V gene. V was shortened by 5 bases and J by 7 bases, with 12 bases between the two germline ends. Here the CDR3 reads CASSHLRGNEQFF. CDR3 DNA: TGTGCCAGCAGTCACCTACGGGGGAATGAGCAGTTCTTC.

This clonotype showed up just once. This chain uses TRBV5-1 with TRBJ1-1; the D gene is possibly TRBD1 (5 bases). Germline V gene lookup returns CDR1 SGHRS and CDR2 YFSETQ. The CDR3 runs to 14 residues. Between the trimmed V and J ends, which lost 5 bases and 1 base, there was a span of 12 bases. CDR3 in DNA: TGCGCCAGCAGACAGGACACGCGGAACACTGAAGCTTTCTTT. Its protein product is CASRQDTRNTEAFF.

The chain joins TRBV12-3 or TRBV12-4 to TRBJ2-3; D might be TRBD2 (6 bases). The V end was cut by 3 bases, the J end by 8 bases, with 9 bases between. The CDR3 totals 12 residues. CDR3 nucleotides: TGTGCCAGCAGTTTGGACTACCTTACGCAGTATTTT. As protein: CASSLDYLTQYF.

V gene TRBV21-1 combines with J gene TRBJ2-7; the D call in the table, TRBD2, was not verified against the DNA. TRBV21-1 represents a pseudogene. The CDR3 has 13 residues. The CDR3 region is CASSKEAGGEQYF. In DNA form, the CDR3 reads TGTGCCAGCAGCAAAGAGGCGGGGGGCGAGCAGTACTTC.

The CDR3 nucleotides are TGCAGTGCTAAAACAGGAAACTATGGCTACACCTTC. Amino acids: CSAKTGNYGYTF. The chain couples TRBV20-1 to TRBJ1-2; the D gene is possibly TRBD1 (5 bases). The ends were cut back, 4 bases at V and 2 bases at J, with 8 bases in the middle. Germline CDR1 and CDR2: DFQATT and SNEGSKA (reference sequence). The CDR3 runs 12 residues.

This clonotype was observed a single time. The chain recombines TRBV14 with TRBJ2-5, with D possibly TRBD2 on 5 matching bases. This CDR3 contains 14 residues. The ends were cut back, 3 bases at V and 5 bases at J, with 13 bases in the middle. Germline CDR1 is SGHDN and CDR2 is FVKESK. CDR3 bases: TGTGCCAGCAGCCATCGGCCTAGCTCGGAGACCCAGTACTTC. It encodes CASSHRPSSETQYF.

V gene TRBV19 combines with J gene TRBJ1-2; the match to TRBD1 covers 8 bases. CDR3 length: 14 amino acids. Trimming took 6 bases from V and 0 from J; bases not matched to a gene: 3. Germline V gene sequence: CDR1 LNHDA, CDR2 SQIVND (reference sequence). CDR3 coding DNA: TGTGCCAGTAGGACAGGGGCCGCTAACTATGGCTACACCTTC. The encoded protein is CASRTGAANYGYTF.

This sequence joins TRBV20-1 and TRBJ1-4, with 8 bases lining up with TRBD1. V lost 3 bases and J lost 6; bases outside the gene matches: 3. CDR3 length: 13 residues. Germline CDR1 and CDR2: DFQATT and SNEGSKA (reference sequence). In DNA, the CDR3 is TGCAGTGCTAGGCAGGGGGCGGATGAAAAACTGTTTTTT. This encodes CSARQGADEKLFF.